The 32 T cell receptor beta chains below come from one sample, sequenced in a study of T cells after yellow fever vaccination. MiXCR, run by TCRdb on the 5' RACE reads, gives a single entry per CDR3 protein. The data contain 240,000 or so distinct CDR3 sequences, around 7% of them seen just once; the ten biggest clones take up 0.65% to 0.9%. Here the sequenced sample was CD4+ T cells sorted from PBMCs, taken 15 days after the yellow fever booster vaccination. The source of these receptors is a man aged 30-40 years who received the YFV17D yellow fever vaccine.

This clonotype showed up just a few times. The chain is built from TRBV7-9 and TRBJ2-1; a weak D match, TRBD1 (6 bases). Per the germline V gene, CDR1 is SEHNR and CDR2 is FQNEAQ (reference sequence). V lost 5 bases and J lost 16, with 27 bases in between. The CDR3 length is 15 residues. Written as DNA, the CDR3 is TGTGCCAGCAGCCCTACCGGGACACCGGGGTCAGGCGGTTTCTTC. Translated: CASSPTGTPGSGGFF.

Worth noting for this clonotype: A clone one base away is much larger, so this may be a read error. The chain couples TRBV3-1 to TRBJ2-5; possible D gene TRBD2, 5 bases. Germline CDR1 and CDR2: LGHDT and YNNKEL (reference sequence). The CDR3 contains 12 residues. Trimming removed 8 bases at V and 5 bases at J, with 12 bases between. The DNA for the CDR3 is TGTGCCAGCGGAAGCGGTAATGAGACCCAGTACTTC. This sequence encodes CASGSGNETQYF.

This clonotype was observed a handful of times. The CDR3 reads CSAHRDLQRTYEQYF. CDR3 in DNA: TGCAGTGCTCACCGGGACTTGCAGAGGACCTACGAGCAGTACTTC. V and J are TRBV20-1 and TRBJ2-7; the D gene is possibly TRBD2 (6 bases). CDR1 is DFQATT and CDR2 is SNEGSKA in the germline V gene (reference sequence). The CDR3 totals 15 residues. Trimming shortened V by 5 bases and J by 2 bases, and 19 bases separated the two germline ends.

The CDR3, as DNA: TGTGCCGTCCAAGAGACCCAGTACTTC. Protein: CAVQETQYF. This chain joins TRBV7-8 and TRBJ2-5; D is undetermined. This CDR3 has 9 amino acids. V was clipped by 11 bases and J by 1 base, with 2 bases between them. Per germline, CDR1 SGHVS and CDR2 FQNEAQ.

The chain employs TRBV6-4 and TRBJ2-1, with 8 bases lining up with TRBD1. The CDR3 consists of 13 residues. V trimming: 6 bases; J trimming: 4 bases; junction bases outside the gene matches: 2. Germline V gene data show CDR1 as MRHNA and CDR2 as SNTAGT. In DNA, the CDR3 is TGTGCCAGCAGCCGGACAGGGTACAATGAGCAGTTCTTC. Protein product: CASSRTGYNEQFF.

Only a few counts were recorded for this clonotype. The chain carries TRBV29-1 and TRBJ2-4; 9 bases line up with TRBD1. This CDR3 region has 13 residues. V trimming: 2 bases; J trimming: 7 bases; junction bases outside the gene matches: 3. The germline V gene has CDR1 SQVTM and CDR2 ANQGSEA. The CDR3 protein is CSVERTGANIQYF. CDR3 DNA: TGCAGCGTTGAACGGACAGGGGCCAACATTCAGTACTTC.

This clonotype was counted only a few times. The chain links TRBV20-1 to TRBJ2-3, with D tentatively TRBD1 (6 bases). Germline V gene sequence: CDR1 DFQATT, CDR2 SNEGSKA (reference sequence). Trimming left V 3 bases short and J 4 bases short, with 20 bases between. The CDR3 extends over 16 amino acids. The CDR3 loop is CSASEWGLVGSDTQYF. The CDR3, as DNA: TGCAGTGCTAGTGAGTGGGGGCTAGTGGGCTCAGATACGCAGTATTTT.

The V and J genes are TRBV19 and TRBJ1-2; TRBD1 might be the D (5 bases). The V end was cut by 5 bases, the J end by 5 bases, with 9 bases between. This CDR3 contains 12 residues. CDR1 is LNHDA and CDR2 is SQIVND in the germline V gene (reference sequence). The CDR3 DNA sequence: TGTGCCAGTAGTGGGACGAGGTATGGCTACACCTTC. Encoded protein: CASSGTRYGYTF. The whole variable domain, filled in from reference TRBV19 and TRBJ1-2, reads DGGITQSPKYLFRKEGQNVTLSCEQNLNHDAMYWYRQDPGQGLRLIYYSQIVNDFQKGDIAEGYSVSREKKESFPLTVTSAQKNPTAFYLCASSGTRYGYTFGSGTRLTVV.

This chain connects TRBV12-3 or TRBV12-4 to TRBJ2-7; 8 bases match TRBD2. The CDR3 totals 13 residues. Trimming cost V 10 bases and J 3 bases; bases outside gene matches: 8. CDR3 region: CATQPSGSYEQYF. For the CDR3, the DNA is TGTGCCACCCAGCCGAGCGGGAGCTACGAGCAGTACTTC.

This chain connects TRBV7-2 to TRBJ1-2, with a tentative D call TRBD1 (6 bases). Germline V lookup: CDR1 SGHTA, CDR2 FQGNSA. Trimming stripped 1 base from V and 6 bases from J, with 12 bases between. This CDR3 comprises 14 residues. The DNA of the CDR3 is TGTGCCAGCAGCTTAGGGGGGCGGATGGATGGCTACACCTTC. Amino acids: CASSLGGRMDGYTF.

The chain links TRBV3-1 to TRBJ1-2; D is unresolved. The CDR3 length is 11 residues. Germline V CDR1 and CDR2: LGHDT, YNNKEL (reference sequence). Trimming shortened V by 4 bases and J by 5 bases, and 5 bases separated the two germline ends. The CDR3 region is CASSPGYGYTF. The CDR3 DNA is TGTGCCAGCAGCCCGGGGTATGGCTACACCTTC.

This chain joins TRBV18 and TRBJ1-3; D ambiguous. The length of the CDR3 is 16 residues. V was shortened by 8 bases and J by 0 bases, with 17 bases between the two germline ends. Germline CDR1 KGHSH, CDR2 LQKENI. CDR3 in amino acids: CASRDIRRTSGNTIYF. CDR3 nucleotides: TGTGCCAGCCGCGACATACGGCGTACCTCTGGAAACACCATATATTTT.

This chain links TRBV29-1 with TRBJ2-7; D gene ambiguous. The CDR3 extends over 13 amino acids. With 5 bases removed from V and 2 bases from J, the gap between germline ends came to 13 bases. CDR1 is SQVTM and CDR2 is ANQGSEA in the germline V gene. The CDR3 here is CSVRSVITYEQYF. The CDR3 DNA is TGCAGCGTTCGGTCAGTAATCACCTACGAGCAGTACTTC.

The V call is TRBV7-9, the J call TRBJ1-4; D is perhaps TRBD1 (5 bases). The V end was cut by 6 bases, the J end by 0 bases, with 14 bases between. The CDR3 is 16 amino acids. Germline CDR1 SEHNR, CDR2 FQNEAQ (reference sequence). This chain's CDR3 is CASSYPGGSTNEKLFF. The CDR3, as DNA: TGTGCCAGCAGTTATCCCGGGGGGTCAACTAATGAAAAACTGTTTTTT.

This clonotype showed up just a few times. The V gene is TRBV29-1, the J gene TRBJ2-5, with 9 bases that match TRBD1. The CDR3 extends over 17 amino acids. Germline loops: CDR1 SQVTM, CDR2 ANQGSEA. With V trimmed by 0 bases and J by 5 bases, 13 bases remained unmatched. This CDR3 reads CSVEDYLQTGGDETQYF. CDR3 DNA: TGCAGCGTTGAAGATTACCTTCAGACAGGGGGTGATGAGACCCAGTACTTC.

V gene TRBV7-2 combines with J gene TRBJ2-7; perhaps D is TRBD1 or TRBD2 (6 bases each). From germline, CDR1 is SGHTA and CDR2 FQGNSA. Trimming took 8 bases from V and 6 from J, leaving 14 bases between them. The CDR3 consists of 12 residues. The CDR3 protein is CASSQGGPEQYF. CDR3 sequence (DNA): TGTGCCAGCTCCCAAGGGGGGCCCGAGCAGTACTTC.

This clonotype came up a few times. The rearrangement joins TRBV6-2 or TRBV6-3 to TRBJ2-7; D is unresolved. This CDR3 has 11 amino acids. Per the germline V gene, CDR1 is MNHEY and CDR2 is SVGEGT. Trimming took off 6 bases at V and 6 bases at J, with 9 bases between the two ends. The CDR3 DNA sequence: TGTGCCAGCAGCCACACAAGCGAGCAGTACTTC. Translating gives CASSHTSEQYF.

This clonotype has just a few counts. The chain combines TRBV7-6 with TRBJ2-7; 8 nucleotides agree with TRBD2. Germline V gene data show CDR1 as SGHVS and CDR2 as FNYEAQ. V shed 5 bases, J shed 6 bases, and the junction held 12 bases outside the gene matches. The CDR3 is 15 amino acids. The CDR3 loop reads CASSTGGDITFEQYF. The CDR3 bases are TGTGCCAGCAGCACGGGAGGGGACATAACCTTCGAGCAGTACTTC.

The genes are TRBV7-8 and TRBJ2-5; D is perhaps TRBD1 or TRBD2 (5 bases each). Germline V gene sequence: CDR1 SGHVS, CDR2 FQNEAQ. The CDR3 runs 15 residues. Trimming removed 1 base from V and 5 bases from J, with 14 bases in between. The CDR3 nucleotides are TGTGCCAGCAGCTTAGGAGGGGAGATTCGGGAGACCCAGTACTTC. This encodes CASSLGGEIRETQYF.

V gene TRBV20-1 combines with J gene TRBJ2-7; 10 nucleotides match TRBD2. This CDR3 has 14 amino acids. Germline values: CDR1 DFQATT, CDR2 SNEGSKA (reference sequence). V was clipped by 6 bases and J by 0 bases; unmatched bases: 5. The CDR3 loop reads CSAVAGGSSYEQYF. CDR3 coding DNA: TGCAGTGCCGTAGCGGGAGGTAGCTCCTACGAGCAGTACTTC.

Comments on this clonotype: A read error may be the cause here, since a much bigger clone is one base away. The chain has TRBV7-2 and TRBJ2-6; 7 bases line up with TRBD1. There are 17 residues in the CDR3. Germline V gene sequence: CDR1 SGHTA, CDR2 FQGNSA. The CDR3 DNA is TGTGCCAGCAGTCGAACCAACAGGGGCTCTTGGGCCAACGTCCTGACTTTC. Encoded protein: CASSRTNRGSWANVLTF.

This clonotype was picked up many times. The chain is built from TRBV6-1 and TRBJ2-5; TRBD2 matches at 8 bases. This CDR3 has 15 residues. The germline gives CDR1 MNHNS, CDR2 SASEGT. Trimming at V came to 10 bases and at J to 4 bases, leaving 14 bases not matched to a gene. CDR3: CATGLGGRKGETQYF. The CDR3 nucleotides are TGTGCCACCGGCTTGGGCGGGAGGAAGGGAGAGACCCAGTACTTC.

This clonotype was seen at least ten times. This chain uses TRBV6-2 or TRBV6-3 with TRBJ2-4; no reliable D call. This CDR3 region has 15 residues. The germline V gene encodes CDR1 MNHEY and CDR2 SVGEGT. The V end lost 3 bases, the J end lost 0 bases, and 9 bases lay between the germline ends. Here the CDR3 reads CASSYIRGAKNIQYF. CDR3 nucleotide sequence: TGTGCCAGCAGTTATATACGAGGAGCCAAAAACATTCAGTACTTC.

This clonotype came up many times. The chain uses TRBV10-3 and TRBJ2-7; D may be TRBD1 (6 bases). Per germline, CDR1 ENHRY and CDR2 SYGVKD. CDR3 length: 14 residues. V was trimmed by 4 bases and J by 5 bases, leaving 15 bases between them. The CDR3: CAISGTGHLDEQYF. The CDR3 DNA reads TGTGCCATCAGTGGTACAGGGCACCTTGACGAGCAGTACTTC.

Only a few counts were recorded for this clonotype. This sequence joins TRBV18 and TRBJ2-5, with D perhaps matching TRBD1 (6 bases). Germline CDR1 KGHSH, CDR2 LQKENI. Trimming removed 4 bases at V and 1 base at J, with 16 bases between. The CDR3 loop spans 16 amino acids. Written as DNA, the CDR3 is TGTGCCAGCTCACACAACACGGGACAAACCCAAGAGACCCAGTACTTC. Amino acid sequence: CASSHNTGQTQETQYF.

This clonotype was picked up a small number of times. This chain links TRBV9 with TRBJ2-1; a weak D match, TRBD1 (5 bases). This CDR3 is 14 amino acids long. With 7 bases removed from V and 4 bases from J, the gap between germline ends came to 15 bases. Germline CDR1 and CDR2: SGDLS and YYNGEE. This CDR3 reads CASAHGQGYNEQFF. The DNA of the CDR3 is TGTGCCAGCGCCCATGGGCAGGGTTACAATGAGCAGTTCTTC. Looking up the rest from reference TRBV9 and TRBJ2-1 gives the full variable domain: DSGVTQTPKHLITATGQRVTLRCSPRSGDLSVYWYQQSLDQGLQFLIQYYNGEERAKGNILERFSAQQFPDLHSELNLSSLELGDSALYFCASAHGQGYNEQFFGPGTRLTVL.

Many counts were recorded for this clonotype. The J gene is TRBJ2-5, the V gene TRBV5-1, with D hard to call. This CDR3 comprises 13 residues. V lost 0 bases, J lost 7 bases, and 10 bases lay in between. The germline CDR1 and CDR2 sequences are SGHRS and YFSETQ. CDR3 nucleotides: TGCGCCAGCAGCTTGGAGGGTAGGAGGACCCAGTACTTC. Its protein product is CASSLEGRRTQYF.

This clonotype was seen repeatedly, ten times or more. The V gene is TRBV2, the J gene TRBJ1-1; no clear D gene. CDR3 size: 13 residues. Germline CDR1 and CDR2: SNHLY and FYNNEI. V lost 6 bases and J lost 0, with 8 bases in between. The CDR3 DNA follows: TGTGCCAGCAGGAGGTTGTTGAACACTGAAGCTTTCTTT. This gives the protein CASRRLLNTEAFF.

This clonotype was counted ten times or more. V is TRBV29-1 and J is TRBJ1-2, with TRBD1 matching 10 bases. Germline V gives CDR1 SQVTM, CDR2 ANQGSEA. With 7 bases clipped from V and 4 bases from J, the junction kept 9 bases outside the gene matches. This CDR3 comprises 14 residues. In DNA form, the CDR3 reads TGCAGCGCCGAGGACAGGGGGTTCGGCTATGGCTACACCTTC. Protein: CSAEDRGFGYGYTF.

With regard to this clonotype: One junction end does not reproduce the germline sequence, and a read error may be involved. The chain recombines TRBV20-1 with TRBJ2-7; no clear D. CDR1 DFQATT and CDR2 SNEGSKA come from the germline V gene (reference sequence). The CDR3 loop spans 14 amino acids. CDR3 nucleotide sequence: TGCAGTGCTAGAGGGGCTTTGATTTCCCTCCCTAATCACTTC. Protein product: CSARGALISLPNHF.

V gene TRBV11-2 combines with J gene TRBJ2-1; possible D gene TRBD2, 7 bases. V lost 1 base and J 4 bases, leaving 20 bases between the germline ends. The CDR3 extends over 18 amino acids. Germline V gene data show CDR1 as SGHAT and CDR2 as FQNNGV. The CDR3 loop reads CASSLGWGGGLTYNEQFF. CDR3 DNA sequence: TGTGCCAGCAGCTTAGGTTGGGGCGGGGGCCTCACTTACAATGAGCAGTTCTTC.

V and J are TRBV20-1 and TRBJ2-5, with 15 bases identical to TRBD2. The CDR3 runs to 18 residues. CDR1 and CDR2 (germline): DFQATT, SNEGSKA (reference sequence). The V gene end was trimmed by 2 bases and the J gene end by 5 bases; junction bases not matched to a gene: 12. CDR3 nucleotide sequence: TGCAGTGCTAGACTTGAGTGGACTAGCGGGAGGGCCGCTGAGACCCAGTACTTC. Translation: CSARLEWTSGRAAETQYF.